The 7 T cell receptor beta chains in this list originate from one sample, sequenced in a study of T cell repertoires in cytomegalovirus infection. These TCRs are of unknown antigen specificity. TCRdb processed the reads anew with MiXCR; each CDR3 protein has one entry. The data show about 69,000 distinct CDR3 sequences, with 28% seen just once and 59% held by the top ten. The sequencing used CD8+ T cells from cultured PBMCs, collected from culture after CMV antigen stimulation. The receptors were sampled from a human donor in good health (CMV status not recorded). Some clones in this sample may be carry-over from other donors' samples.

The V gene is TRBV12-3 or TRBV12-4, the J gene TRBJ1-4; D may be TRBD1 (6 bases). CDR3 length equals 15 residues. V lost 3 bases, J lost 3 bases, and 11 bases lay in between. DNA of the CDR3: TGTGCCAGCAGTTTTAGCAGGGGTTCTAATGAAAAACTGTTTTTT. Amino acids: CASSFSRGSNEKLFF.

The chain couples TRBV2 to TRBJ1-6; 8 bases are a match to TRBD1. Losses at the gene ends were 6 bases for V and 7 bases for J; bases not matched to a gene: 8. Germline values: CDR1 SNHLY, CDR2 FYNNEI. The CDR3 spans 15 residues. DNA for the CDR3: TGTGCCAGCAGAGAGAGGACAGGGAGAAATTCACCCCTCCACTTT. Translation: CASRERTGRNSPLHF.

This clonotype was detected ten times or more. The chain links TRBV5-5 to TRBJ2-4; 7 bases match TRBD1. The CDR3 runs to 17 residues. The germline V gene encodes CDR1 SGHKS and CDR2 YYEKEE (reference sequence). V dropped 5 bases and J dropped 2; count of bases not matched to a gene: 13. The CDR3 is CASSTGQAVGSKNIQYF. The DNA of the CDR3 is TGTGCCAGCAGTACAGGACAGGCTGTAGGATCCAAAAACATTCAGTACTTC.

This chain's CDR3 is CASTQQGGNIQYF. The CDR3 DNA sequence: TGTGCCAGCACCCAACAGGGAGGAAACATTCAGTACTTC. The chain employs TRBV6-5 and TRBJ2-4, with D perhaps assigned TRBD1 or TRBD2 (6 bases each). The germline V gene has CDR1 MNHEY and CDR2 SVGAGI. The CDR3 spans 13 residues. V shed 7 bases and J shed 6 bases, with 13 bases lying between them.

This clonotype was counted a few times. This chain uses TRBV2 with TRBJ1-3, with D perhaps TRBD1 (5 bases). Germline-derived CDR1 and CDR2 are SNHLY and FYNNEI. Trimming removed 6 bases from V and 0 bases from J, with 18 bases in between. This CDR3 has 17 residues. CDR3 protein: CASSEPAWGGSGNTIYF. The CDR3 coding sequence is TGTGCCAGCAGCGAGCCCGCCTGGGGGGGCTCTGGAAACACCATATATTTT.

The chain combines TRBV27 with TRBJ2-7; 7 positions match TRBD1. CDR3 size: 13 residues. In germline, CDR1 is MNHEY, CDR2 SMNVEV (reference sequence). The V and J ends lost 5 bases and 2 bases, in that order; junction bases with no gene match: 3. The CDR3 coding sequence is TGTGCCAGCAGTATCGGACAGGCCTACGAGCAGTACTTC. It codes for CASSIGQAYEQYF.

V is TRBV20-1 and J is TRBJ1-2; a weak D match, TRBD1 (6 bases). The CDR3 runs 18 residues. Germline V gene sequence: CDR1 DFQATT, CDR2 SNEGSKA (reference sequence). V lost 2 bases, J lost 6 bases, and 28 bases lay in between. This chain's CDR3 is CSARNYRDIHERRHGYTF. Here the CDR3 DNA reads TGCAGTGCTAGAAACTACCGGGACATCCACGAAAGAAGGCATGGCTACACCTTC.